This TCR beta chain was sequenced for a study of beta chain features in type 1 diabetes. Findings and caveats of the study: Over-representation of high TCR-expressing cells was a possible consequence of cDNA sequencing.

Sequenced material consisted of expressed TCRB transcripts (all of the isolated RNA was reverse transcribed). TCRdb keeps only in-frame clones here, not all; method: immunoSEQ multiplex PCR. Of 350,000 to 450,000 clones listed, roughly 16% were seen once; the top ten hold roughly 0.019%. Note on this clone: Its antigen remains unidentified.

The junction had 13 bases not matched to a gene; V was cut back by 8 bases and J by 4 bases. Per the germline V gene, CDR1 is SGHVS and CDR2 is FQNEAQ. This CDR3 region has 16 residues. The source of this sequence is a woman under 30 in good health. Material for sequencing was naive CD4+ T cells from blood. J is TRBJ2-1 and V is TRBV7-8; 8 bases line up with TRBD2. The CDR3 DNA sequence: TGTGCCAGCGTAGGGTTTAGCGGGACCGCGTACAATGAGCAGTTCTTC. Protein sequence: CASVGFSGTAYNEQFF.